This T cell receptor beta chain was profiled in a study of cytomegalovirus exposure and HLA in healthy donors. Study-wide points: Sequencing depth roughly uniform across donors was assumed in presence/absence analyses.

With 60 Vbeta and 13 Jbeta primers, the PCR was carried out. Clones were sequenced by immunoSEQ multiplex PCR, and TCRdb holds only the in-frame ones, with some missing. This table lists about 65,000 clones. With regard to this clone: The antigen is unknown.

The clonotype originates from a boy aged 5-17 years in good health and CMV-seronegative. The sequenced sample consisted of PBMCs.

CDR3 protein: CASSLLSTDTQYF. CDR3 DNA: TGCGCCAGCAGCTTGCTAAGCACAGATACGCAGTATTTT. The chain employs TRBV5-1 and TRBJ2-3; D gene ambiguous. The germline V and J ends were trimmed by 1 base and 0 bases, with 3 bases remaining between them. The CDR3 is made up of 13 amino acids. CDR1 is SGHRS, CDR2 YFSETQ, per germline.